Below, 32 T cell receptor beta chains from the same sample are listed, as sequenced in a study of shared clonotypes between healthy human individuals. Repertoires were generated with immunoSEQ multiplex PCR, while TCRdb's copy carries only in-frame clones and drops some. The sample shows fewer than 850,000 clones, about 90% of them seen only once. Sequencing was carried out using memory CD8+ T cells from PBMCs. Specified subset: CD45RO+ cells pooled with CCR7-negative TemRA cells. Source of these receptors: a man younger than 35 in good health. Some clones in this sample may be carry-over from other donors' samples.

This rearrangement joins TRBV29-1 to TRBJ1-1, with D possibly TRBD1 on 5 matching bases. Germline CDR1 SQVTM, CDR2 ANQGSEA. The CDR3 runs 16 residues. V lost 6 bases and J 0 bases, leaving 20 bases between the germline ends. CDR3 bases: TGCAGCGTATCATCCCCCCGGGGGGGGGTGAACACTGAAGCTTTCTTT. Its translation is CSVSSPRGGVNTEAFF.

The chain recombines TRBV7-9 with TRBJ2-7; 11 positions match TRBD2. With 4 bases clipped from V and 3 bases from J, the junction kept 5 bases outside the gene matches. The CDR3 is 15 amino acids. Germline V CDR1 and CDR2: SEHNR, FQNEAQ (reference sequence). CDR3: CASSSLAGVNYEQYF. The CDR3 DNA reads TGTGCCAGCAGCTCACTAGCGGGAGTGAACTACGAGCAGTACTTC.

The chain recombines TRBV6-1 with TRBJ1-5; 9 bases map to TRBD1. The CDR3 runs 16 residues. The J segment lost 4 bases and the V segment lost 4 bases, leaving 8 bases of the junction unmatched. Germline V gene sequence: CDR1 MNHNS, CDR2 SASEGT. The CDR3 reads CASSVTGGVSNQPQHF. In DNA, the CDR3 is TGTGCCAGCAGTGTAACAGGGGGCGTTTCGAATCAGCCCCAGCATTTT.

The chain carries TRBV11-2 and TRBJ1-1; D is uncertain. The CDR3 totals 12 residues. V was pared by 1 base and J by 6 bases, with 6 bases between. Germline assignment: CDR1 SGHAT and CDR2 FQNNGV. As DNA, the CDR3 is TGTGCCAGCAGCTTAGGTTCCCCTGAAGCTTTCTTT. Its translation: CASSLGSPEAFF.

The V gene is TRBV6-1, the J gene TRBJ2-7; perhaps TRBD2 as D (6 bases). The CDR3 extends over 15 amino acids. The V end was cut by 6 bases, the J end by 5 bases, with 20 bases between. Looked up from germline, CDR1 is MNHNS and CDR2 is SASEGT. The CDR3 DNA reads as TGTGCCAGCAGGATCCTCCAAGGAGGGAGGCACGAGCAGTACTTC. The encoded protein is CASRILQGGRHEQYF.

A word on this clone: Its ends do not fully match the called genes, so a read error is possible. The chain uses TRBV27 and TRBJ2-1, with D perhaps matching TRBD1 (6 bases). The CDR3 is made up of 15 amino acids. Germline V gene sequence: CDR1 MNHEY, CDR2 SMNVEV (reference sequence). CDR3 region: CASSLGTPGYTEQFF. For the CDR3, the DNA is TGTGCCAGCAGTTTGGGGACACCGGGGTACACTGAGCAGTTCTTC.

V usage is TRBV4-1 and J usage is TRBJ2-1; maybe TRBD2 (6 bases). The CDR3 runs 16 residues. V was trimmed by 1 base and J by 4 bases, leaving 14 bases between them. Germline CDR1 is MGHRA and CDR2 is YSYEKL. The CDR3 coding sequence is TGCGCCAGCAGCCAAGTAGGGGCGGGGAAATACAATGAGCAGTTCTTC. This encodes CASSQVGAGKYNEQFF.

The CDR3 DNA reads TGTGCCAGCAGCTTAGAGGGCAGGGATGGAGAGACCCAGTACTTC. Translation: CASSLEGRDGETQYF. V usage is TRBV7-8 and J usage is TRBJ2-5, with TRBD1 as a possible D gene (5 bases). Trimming cost V 1 base and J 4 bases, with 13 bases left between them. In germline, CDR1 is SGHVS, CDR2 FQNEAQ. The CDR3 extends over 15 amino acids.

The V call is TRBV2, the J call TRBJ2-7, with a tentative D call TRBD2 (6 bases). Germline loops: CDR1 SNHLY, CDR2 FYNNEI. Trimming took 2 bases from V and 2 from J, leaving 13 bases between them. This CDR3 contains 15 residues. For the CDR3, the DNA is TGTGCCAGCAGTGAACGCCCTAGCGCGGCCTACGAGCAGTACTTC. Its translation is CASSERPSAAYEQYF.

The chain combines TRBV6-1 with TRBJ2-7; D call uncertain. The CDR3 loop spans 14 amino acids. Germline loops: CDR1 MNHNS, CDR2 SASEGT. The germline V and J ends were trimmed by 2 bases and 2 bases, with 10 bases remaining between them. The CDR3 loop reads CASSESAGAYEQYF. In DNA form, the CDR3 reads TGTGCCAGCAGTGAATCGGCAGGCGCCTACGAGCAGTACTTC.

With respect to this clone: No conserved phenylalanine or tryptophan is present at the end of the CDR3, so a read error is the likely explanation. The chain recombines TRBV7-9 with TRBJ2-2, with D unresolved. The CDR3 runs 15 residues. The V end lost 0 bases, the J end lost 1 base, and 6 bases lay between the germline ends. From germline, CDR1 is SEHNR and CDR2 FQNEAQ (reference sequence). The CDR3 is CASSLANRNTGELFL. The CDR3 DNA sequence: TGTGCCAGCAGCTTAGCAAACAGGAACACCGGGGAGCTGTTTCTT.

The gene calls are TRBV9 and TRBJ1-2, with 9 bases fitting TRBD1. The trim removed 6 bases at V and 6 bases at J, leaving 9 bases unmatched. Germline loops: CDR1 SGDLS, CDR2 YYNGEE. The CDR3 is 14 amino acids. The CDR3 reads CASTRTGANHGYTF. CDR3 coding DNA: TGTGCCAGCACCCGGACAGGGGCGAACCATGGCTACACCTTC.

The chain uses TRBV5-1 and TRBJ1-2, with D maybe TRBD1 (6 bases). The CDR3 spans 18 residues. Trimming shortened V by 1 base and J by 8 bases, and 27 bases separated the two germline ends. In germline, CDR1 is SGHRS, CDR2 YFSETQ. The CDR3 DNA is TGCGCCAGCAGCTTGTTGGGGCGGGAAGCTACAGGGTCAGTGGGCTACACCTTC. Residues: CASSLLGREATGSVGYTF. Full variable domain (remainder filled in from reference TRBV5-1 and TRBJ1-2): KAGVTQTPRYLIKTRGQQVTLSCSPISGHRSVSWYQQTPGQGLQFLFEYFSETQRNKGNFPGRFSGRQFSNSRSEMNVSTLELGDSALYLCASSLLGREATGSVGYTFGSGTRLTVV.

Of note for this clone: An end of the junction differs from the germline gene, which may be a read error. V gene TRBV7-9 combines with J gene TRBJ2-7, with D unclear. The CDR3 contains 12 residues. CDR1 and CDR2 from the germline V gene are SEHNR and FQNEAQ (reference sequence). The CDR3 loop is CASNLVGDEQYF. The DNA for the CDR3 is TGTGCCAGCAACTTAGTTGGGGACGAGCAGTACTTC.

V is TRBV25-1 and J is TRBJ2-7; D possibly corresponds to TRBD2 (5 bases). The CDR3 consists of 16 residues. Per germline, CDR1 MGHDK and CDR2 SYGVNS. V was clipped by 3 bases and J by 0 bases, with 15 bases between them. Here the CDR3 reads CASSDWPEGNSYEQYF. CDR3 DNA sequence: TGTGCCAGCAGTGATTGGCCTGAGGGTAACTCCTACGAGCAGTACTTC.

The chain is built from TRBV5-1 and TRBJ1-3; D is undetermined. Germline V gene data show CDR1 as SGHRS and CDR2 as YFSETQ. Trimming cost V 0 bases and J 2 bases, with 12 bases left between them. This CDR3 has 16 residues. The CDR3 spells CASSLGVGLAGNTIYF. CDR3 coding DNA: TGCGCCAGCAGCTTGGGAGTAGGACTGGCTGGAAACACCATATATTTT.

This clone was found a few times. The chain carries TRBV29-1 and TRBJ1-3; D uncertain. The CDR3 contains 13 residues. The germline CDR1 and CDR2 sequences are SQVTM and ANQGSEA. Trimming took off 4 bases at V and 2 bases at J, with 9 bases between the two ends. CDR3 nucleotide sequence: TGCAGCGTTGGCGGGCTTACTGGAAACACCATATATTTT. Its protein is CSVGGLTGNTIYF.

V usage is TRBV28 and J usage is TRBJ1-1, with a possible D match to TRBD1 (5 bases). The CDR3 has 16 amino acids. Germline loops: CDR1 MDHEN, CDR2 SYDVKM. V was trimmed by 3 bases and J by 0 bases, leaving 14 bases between them. The CDR3: CASSFRGEVVNTEAFF. The CDR3 region has the DNA TGTGCCAGCAGTTTCCGGGGGGAGGTGGTGAACACTGAAGCTTTCTTT.

This chain joins TRBV5-8 and TRBJ2-7, with 8 bases matching TRBD2. Germline V gene data show CDR1 as SGHTS and CDR2 as YDEGEE. The trim removed 5 bases at V and 5 bases at J, leaving 12 bases unmatched. The CDR3 covers 15 residues. CDR3 protein: CASRTTSALVDEQYF. The CDR3 coding sequence is TGTGCCAGCAGGACGACTAGCGCGTTAGTTGACGAGCAGTACTTC.

The genes are TRBV7-9 and TRBJ2-3; the D call may be TRBD1 or TRBD2 (6 bases each). The length of the CDR3 is 16 residues. Germline V CDR1 and CDR2: SEHNR, FQNEAQ (reference sequence). V lost 5 bases to trimming and J lost 5 bases, with 20 bases between them. CDR3 loop: CASSPSGRLGGDTQYF. The CDR3 bases are TGTGCCAGCAGCCCCTCGGGCAGACTAGGGGGAGATACGCAGTATTTT.

The chain couples TRBV9 to TRBJ2-7; 10 nucleotides line up with TRBD1. From germline, CDR1 is SGDLS and CDR2 YYNGEE. This CDR3 has 14 amino acids. Trimming at V came to 3 bases and at J to 3 bases, leaving 3 bases not matched to a gene. Written as DNA, the CDR3 is TGTGCCAGCAGCGAAGGGACAGGGGTCTACGAGCAGTACTTC. Protein: CASSEGTGVYEQYF. Looking up the rest from reference TRBV9 and TRBJ2-7 gives the full variable domain: DSGVTQTPKHLITATGQRVTLRCSPRSGDLSVYWYQQSLDQGLQFLIQYYNGEERAKGNILERFSAQQFPDLHSELNLSSLELGDSALYFCASSEGTGVYEQYFGPGTRLTVT.

V usage is TRBV4-1 and J usage is TRBJ1-6, with 7 bases fitting TRBD1. The trim removed 5 bases at V and 6 bases at J, leaving 10 bases unmatched. The CDR3 totals 16 residues. CDR1 and CDR2 (germline): MGHRA, YSYEKL. CDR3 coding DNA: TGCGCCAGCAGCGCGAGCCTCGGGACAGTTAATTCACCCCTCCACTTT. Protein product: CASSASLGTVNSPLHF.

This clone was recorded only once. The V and J genes are TRBV7-9 and TRBJ1-2, with 7 bases that match TRBD1. V dropped 3 bases and J dropped 4; count of bases not matched to a gene: 5. The CDR3 sequence is 14 residues long. Per germline, CDR1 SEHNR and CDR2 FQNEAQ (reference sequence). Here the CDR3 DNA reads TGTGCCAGCAGCTTCGGGGACAGTTTCTATGGCTACACCTTC. The encoded protein is CASSFGDSFYGYTF. Variable domain in full (rest from reference TRBV7-9 and TRBJ1-2): DTGVSQNPRHKITKRGQNVTFRCDPISEHNRLYWYRQTLGQGPEFLTYFQNEAQLEKSRLLSDRFSAERPKGSFSTLEIQRTEQGDSAMYLCASSFGDSFYGYTFGSGTRLTVV.

This clone was detected only once. The gene calls are TRBV27 and TRBJ1-5; 7 bases fit TRBD1. CDR3 length: 15 amino acids. Germline V gene data show CDR1 as MNHEY and CDR2 as SMNVEV (reference sequence). J was trimmed by 4 bases and V by 1 base; bases with no gene match: 4. Written as DNA, the CDR3 is TGTGCCAGCAGTTTATGGCAGGGGGTTAATCAGCCCCAGCATTTT. It specifies CASSLWQGVNQPQHF.

This sequence joins TRBV27 and TRBJ2-7; a weak D match, TRBD2 (6 bases). Trimming shortened V by 0 bases and J by 5 bases, and 17 bases separated the two germline ends. Germline V gene sequence: CDR1 MNHEY, CDR2 SMNVEV (reference sequence). This CDR3 region has 16 residues. CDR3 region: CASSLSGGRGSHEQYF. The CDR3 DNA is TGTGCCAGCAGTTTATCCGGGGGTCGGGGGTCCCACGAGCAGTACTTC.

This chain connects TRBV7-9 to TRBJ1-1; no definite D call. The CDR3 has 12 amino acids. V dropped 5 bases and J dropped 3 bases, with 7 bases sitting between them. CDR1 SEHNR and CDR2 FQNEAQ come from the germline V gene (reference sequence). Here the CDR3 DNA reads TGTGCCAGCAGCCTATCCTACACTGAAGCTTTCTTT. This translates into CASSLSYTEAFF. Full variable domain (rest looked up from reference TRBV7-9 and TRBJ1-1): DTGVSQNPRHKITKRGQNVTFRCDPISEHNRLYWYRQTLGQGPEFLTYFQNEAQLEKSRLLSDRFSAERPKGSFSTLEIQRTEQGDSAMYLCASSLSYTEAFFGQGTRLTVV.

The V and J genes are TRBV19 and TRBJ2-7; D possibly matches TRBD1 or TRBD2 (5 bases each). The CDR3 consists of 14 residues. Trimming took off 5 bases at V and 2 bases at J, with 13 bases between the two ends. Germline V CDR1 and CDR2: LNHDA, SQIVND (reference sequence). The CDR3 region has the DNA TGTGCCAGTAGTCAAGGTCTGGGACCCTACGAGCAGTACTTC. Translation: CASSQGLGPYEQYF.

This chain uses TRBV27 with TRBJ1-1; unclear D gene. Between the trimmed V and J ends, which lost 5 bases and 1 base, there was a span of 17 bases. The V gene's germline CDR1 is MNHEY and CDR2 SMNVEV (reference sequence). The CDR3 runs 16 residues. The chain's CDR3 is CASSPHGVSGNTEAFF. CDR3 nucleotides: TGTGCCAGCAGTCCCCACGGGGTCTCGGGGAACACTGAAGCTTTCTTT.

This clone has more than one count but fewer than ten. J is TRBJ2-7 and V is TRBV27; possibly TRBD1 for D (5 bases). The CDR3 totals 14 residues. Germline CDR1 MNHEY, CDR2 SMNVEV (reference sequence). Trimming removed 9 bases at V and 3 bases at J, with 18 bases between. The DNA of the CDR3 is TGTGCCAGTTCTTTACAGGCATTACACTACGAGCAGTACTTC. Its protein product is CASSLQALHYEQYF.

This chain joins TRBV6-1 and TRBJ2-5, with a weak D call TRBD2 (9 bases). The DNA end favors TRBJ2-7, so the J call may be wrong. The CDR3 contains 17 residues. The V gene's germline CDR1 is MNHNS and CDR2 SASEGT. The CDR3 protein is CASSAGRGREGFYEQYF. The CDR3 DNA sequence: TGTGCCAGCAGTGCCGGCAGGGGGCGGGAGGGATTCTACGAGCAGTACTTC.

CDR3: CASSYSGRQTYEQYF. The CDR3 DNA sequence: TGTGCCAGCAGTTACTCGGGAAGACAGACCTACGAGCAGTACTTC. V usage is TRBV6-5 and J usage is TRBJ2-7; D may be TRBD1 (5 bases). The V end was cut by 0 bases, the J end by 2 bases, with 11 bases between. Germline V gene data show CDR1 as MNHEY and CDR2 as SVGAGI. This CDR3 comprises 15 residues.

The chain joins TRBV29-1 to TRBJ2-7, with 7 bases aligning to TRBD2. The CDR3 is 13 residues long. Trimming removed 8 bases from V and 3 bases from J; junction bases left unmatched: 10. Germline assignment: CDR1 SQVTM and CDR2 ANQGSEA. Written as DNA, the CDR3 is TGCAGCACTTACGGCGGGAGTGACTACGAGCAGTACTTC. Its translation: CSTYGGSDYEQYF.